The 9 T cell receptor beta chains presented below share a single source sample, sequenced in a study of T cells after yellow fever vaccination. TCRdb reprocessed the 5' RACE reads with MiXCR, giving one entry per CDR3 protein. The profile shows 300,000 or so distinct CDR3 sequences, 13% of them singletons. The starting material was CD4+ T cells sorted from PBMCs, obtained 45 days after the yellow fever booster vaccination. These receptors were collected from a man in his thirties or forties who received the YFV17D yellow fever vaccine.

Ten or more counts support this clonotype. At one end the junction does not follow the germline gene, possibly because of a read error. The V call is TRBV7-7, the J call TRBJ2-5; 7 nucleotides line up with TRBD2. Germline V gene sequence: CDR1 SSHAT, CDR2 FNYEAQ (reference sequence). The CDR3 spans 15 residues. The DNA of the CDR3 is TGTGCTAGCAGCACCGGGAGGAGCGGCAAAGAGACCCAGTACTTC. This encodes CASSTGRSGKETQYF.

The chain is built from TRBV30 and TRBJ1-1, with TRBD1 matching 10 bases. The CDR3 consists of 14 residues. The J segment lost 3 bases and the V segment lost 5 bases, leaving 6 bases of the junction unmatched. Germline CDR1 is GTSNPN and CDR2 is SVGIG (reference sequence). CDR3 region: CAWGDRGIDTEAFF. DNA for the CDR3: TGTGCCTGGGGGGACAGGGGTATTGACACTGAAGCTTTCTTT.

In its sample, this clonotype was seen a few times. The chain's CDR3 is CSATEADRPQHF. The CDR3 DNA reads TGCAGTGCTACGGAGGCCGATAGGCCCCAGCATTTT. This chain joins TRBV20-1 and TRBJ1-5; D is ambiguous. V dropped 4 bases and J dropped 9 bases, with 13 bases sitting between them. Germline V gives CDR1 DFQATT, CDR2 SNEGSKA (reference sequence). The length of the CDR3 is 12 residues.

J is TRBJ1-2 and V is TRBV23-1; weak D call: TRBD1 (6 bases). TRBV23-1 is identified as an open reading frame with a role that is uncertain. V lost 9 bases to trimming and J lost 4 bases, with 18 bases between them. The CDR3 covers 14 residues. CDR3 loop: CARNPPGHPYGYTF. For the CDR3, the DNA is TGCGCCAGAAATCCTCCGGGACACCCCTATGGCTACACCTTC.

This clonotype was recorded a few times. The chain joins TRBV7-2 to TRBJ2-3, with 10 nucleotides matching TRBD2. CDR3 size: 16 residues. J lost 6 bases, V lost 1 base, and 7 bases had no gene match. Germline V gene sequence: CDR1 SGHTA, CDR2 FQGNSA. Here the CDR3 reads CASSLGSGRAVDTQYF. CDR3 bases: TGTGCCAGCAGCTTAGGAAGCGGGAGGGCTGTGGATACGCAGTATTTT.

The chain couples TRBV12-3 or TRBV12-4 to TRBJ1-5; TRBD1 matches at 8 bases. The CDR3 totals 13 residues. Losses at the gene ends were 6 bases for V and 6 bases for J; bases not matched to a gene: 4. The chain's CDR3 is CASRPGGGQPQHF. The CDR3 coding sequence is TGTGCCAGCAGGCCAGGGGGCGGTCAGCCCCAGCATTTT.

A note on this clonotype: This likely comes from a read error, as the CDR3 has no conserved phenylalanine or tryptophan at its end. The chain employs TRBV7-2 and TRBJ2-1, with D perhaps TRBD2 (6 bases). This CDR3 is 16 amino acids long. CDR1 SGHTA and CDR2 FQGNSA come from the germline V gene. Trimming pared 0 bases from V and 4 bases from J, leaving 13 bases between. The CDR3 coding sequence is TGTGCCAGCAGCTTAGCGGGCGGGGCTATTTACAATGAGCAGTTCTTA. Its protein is CASSLAGGAIYNEQFL.

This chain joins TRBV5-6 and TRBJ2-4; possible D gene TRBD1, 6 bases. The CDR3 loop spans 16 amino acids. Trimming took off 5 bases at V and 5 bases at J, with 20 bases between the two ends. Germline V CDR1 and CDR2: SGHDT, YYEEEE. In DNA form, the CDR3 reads TGTGCCAGCAGTAACTCCCCGGGACAAACTCAAAACATTCAGTACTTC. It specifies CASSNSPGQTQNIQYF. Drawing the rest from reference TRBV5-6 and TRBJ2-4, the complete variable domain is DAGVTQSPTHLIKTRGQQVTLRCSPKSGHDTVSWYQQALGQGPQFIFQYYEEEERQRGNFPDRFSGHQFPNYSSELNVNALLLGDSALYLCASSNSPGQTQNIQYFGAGTRLSVL.

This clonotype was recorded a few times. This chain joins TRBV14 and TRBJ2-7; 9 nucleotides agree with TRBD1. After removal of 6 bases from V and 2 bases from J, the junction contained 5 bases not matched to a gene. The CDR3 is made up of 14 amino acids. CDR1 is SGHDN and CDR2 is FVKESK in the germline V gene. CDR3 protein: CASRRTGDTYEQYF. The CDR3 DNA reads TGTGCCAGCAGAAGGACAGGGGATACCTACGAGCAGTACTTC.